These T cell receptor beta chains were read from a single sample in a study of cytomegalovirus exposure and HLA in healthy donors. Clones were read by immunoSEQ multiplex PCR, and TCRdb kept only the in-frame ones, dropping some. The sample table includes fewer than 110,000 clones. The sample comprised PBMCs. The receptors shown here come from a man in his forties or fifties in good health and CMV-seronegative. Both conserved end residues are part of each CDR3. The D gene is left open where the match is weak.

cdr3_nt cdr3_aa d_call j_call cdr3_length v_call
TGTGCCAGCAGGGTGGACGGGAGGGCCGGGGAGCTGTTTTTT CASRVDGRAGELFF TRBD2 TRBJ2-2 14 TRBV9
TGCAGCGTTGGGCGAGGGGGGGATGAAAAACTGTTTTTT CSVGRGGDEKLFF . TRBJ1-4 13 TRBV29-1
TGTGCCACAGGGACAGGGGGCGCGAGCGGGGAGCTGTTTTTT CATGTGGASGELFF TRBD1 TRBJ2-2 14 TRBV6-1
TGCAGGGGGGGGACCGCTCACGAAGCTTTCTTT CRGGTAHEAFF . TRBJ1-1 11 TRBV20-1
TGTGCCAGCAGCCCCGGACAGGGGGCTGATCAGCCCCAGCATTTT CASSPGQGADQPQHF TRBD1 TRBJ1-5 15 TRBV7-9
TGTGCCAGCAGCTTAAATGCCCCTGGCCACGAGCAGTACTTC CASSLNAPGHEQYF . TRBJ2-7 14 TRBV7-9
TGTGCCAGCAGCCAAGGGTGGGGGGGGAACACTGAAGCTTTCTTT CASSQGWGGNTEAFF . TRBJ1-1 15 TRBV14
TGCGCCAGCAGCTTTCGCCCAGGGGGAGAGACCCAGTACTTC CASSFRPGGETQYF TRBD1 TRBJ2-5 14 TRBV5-1
TGTGCCAGCAGCTCAGAAGGGACTAGCGGGGCCTACGAGCAGTACTTC CASSSEGTSGAYEQYF TRBD2 TRBJ2-7 16 TRBV7-2
TGTGCCAGCAGGCTAGCAGGAAACAATGAGCAGTTCTTC CASRLAGNNEQFF . TRBJ2-1 13 TRBV6-1
TGTGCCAGCAGTCAGCGGTCTGAAGCCAAAAACATTCAGTACTTC CASSQRSEAKNIQYF . TRBJ2-4 15 TRBV4-2
TGTGCCAGCAGTGTCCTCTGGACAGGGGGCGCGGCTAATGAAAAACTGTTTTTT CASSVLWTGGAANEKLFF TRBD1 TRBJ1-4 18 TRBV6-1
TGCGCCAGCAGCTTGTTAGGCCCAGCGGGAAGGTCCTCGGAGCAGTTCTTC CASSLLGPAGRSSEQFF TRBD2 TRBJ2-1 17 TRBV5-1
TGCGCCAGCAGCTTGAGACAGACGGCCGCTCCCGGCTACACCTTC CASSLRQTAAPGYTF . TRBJ1-2 15 TRBV5-1
TGTGCCAGCAGTTACTCCCAGGGGGCAAAGAAGGAAAAACTGTTTTTT CASSYSQGAKKEKLFF TRBD1 TRBJ1-4 16 TRBV6-5
TGTGCCAGCAGCTCCGAGACTAGCGGGGGGGCCATCAGCACAGATACGCAGTATTTT CASSSETSGGAISTDTQYF TRBD2 TRBJ2-3 19 TRBV7-8
TGTGCCAGCAGCCCCCGGGACAGGGGAACCTATGGCTACACCTTC CASSPRDRGTYGYTF TRBD1 TRBJ1-2 15 TRBV11-2
TGTGCCAGCAGCACGGATCGACAGTATAGCAATCAGCCCCAGCATTTT CASSTDRQYSNQPQHF . TRBJ1-5 16 TRBV7-9
TGTGCCAGCTCACAATTAACCGACAGGGCCAATGAGCAGTTCTTC CASSQLTDRANEQFF TRBD1 TRBJ2-1 15 TRBV18
TGTGCCAGCAGCCAAGATGCACTCTACGAGCAGTACTTC CASSQDALYEQYF . TRBJ2-7 13 TRBV14
TGTGCCAGCAGCTTAGTTTCGAGCGGGGGGACAGATACGCAGTATTTT CASSLVSSGGTDTQYF TRBD2 TRBJ2-3 16 TRBV7-2
TGTGCCAGCAGCCCGCACGACAGGGGAGTAAGCTACGAGCAGTACTTC CASSPHDRGVSYEQYF TRBD1 TRBJ2-7 16 TRBV7-9
TGTGCCAGCAGCTTGATCGGGGGGGGCTCCTACGAGCAGTACTTC CASSLIGGGSYEQYF TRBD2 TRBJ2-7 15 TRBV7-2
TGTGCCAGCAGCTTAAGTCAGGGGTTAAGTGAGCAGTTCTTC CASSLSQGLSEQFF . TRBJ2-1 14 TRBV7-9
TGCGCCAGCAGTGATTCGGGGGGGCGGCAGAACACCGGGGAGCTGTTTTTT CASSDSGGRQNTGELFF TRBD2 TRBJ2-2 17 TRBV10-2
TGCGCCAGCAGACGTGTGGAGGCAGCGAAGAATGAAAAACTGTTTTTT CASRRVEAAKNEKLFF . TRBJ1-4 16 TRBV5-1
TGTGCCAGCAGGAAAACTAGCGGGATAATGAATGAGCAGTTCTTC CASRKTSGIMNEQFF TRBD2 TRBJ2-1 15 TRBV7-9
TGTGCCAGCACTCCCCCCGTGTCTTTATACAATGAGCAGTTCTTC CASTPPVSLYNEQFF . TRBJ2-1 15 TRBV28
TGTGCCAGCTCACCGTCGGACAGGGGCAGTCAGCCCCAGCATTTT CASSPSDRGSQPQHF TRBD1 TRBJ1-5 15 TRBV18
TGTGCCAGCAGCTTAGTTAGCTCCACAGATACGCAGTATTTT CASSLVSSTDTQYF . TRBJ2-3 14 TRBV11-3
TGTGCCAGCAGCCGGGACACTTGGGCCGGGGAGCTGTTTTTT CASSRDTWAGELFF . TRBJ2-2 14 TRBV7-9
TGTGCCAGCAAAAAGACAGGGAACATTCAGTACTTC CASKKTGNIQYF TRBD1 TRBJ2-4 12 TRBV2
TGTGCCAGCTCACCGCAGGGGACGGATCAGCCCCAGCATTTT CASSPQGTDQPQHF . TRBJ1-5 14 TRBV18
TGTGCCAGCAGCCGATCCCGGGTGGTAGCGGGTAACAATGAGCAGTTCTTC CASSRSRVVAGNNEQFF TRBD2 TRBJ2-1 17 TRBV27
TGTGCCAGCAGTTTGTCCGTCCGAGGAGAGACCCAGTACTTC CASSLSVRGETQYF . TRBJ2-5 14 TRBV27
TGTGCCAGCAGCTTAGCTCCAAGCGGGAACACAGATACGCAGTATTTT CASSLAPSGNTDTQYF TRBD2 TRBJ2-3 16 TRBV7-9
TGTGCCAGCAGTCTCCCCGGGACAGGGAATGAAAAACTGTTTTTT CASSLPGTGNEKLFF TRBD1 TRBJ1-4 15 TRBV28
TGTGCCAGCTCACCACCTCCAGACGGGGACGAGCAGTACTTC CASSPPPDGDEQYF . TRBJ2-7 14 TRBV18
TGTGCCACCAGCAGAGACTCAGGGCGGTTGTCCTACAATGAGCAGTTCTTC CATSRDSGRLSYNEQFF . TRBJ2-1 17 TRBV15
TGTGCCAGCTCACCAACCGGGACAGGGATTCACGAGCAGTACTTC CASSPTGTGIHEQYF TRBD1 TRBJ2-7 15 TRBV18
TGTGCCAGTAGCCAAAAGCAGGGGGCAGGGCATCAGCCCCAGCATTTT CASSQKQGAGHQPQHF TRBD1 TRBJ1-5 16 TRBV19
TGTGCCAGCAGCCATAACTACAATGAGCAGTTCTTC CASSHNYNEQFF . TRBJ2-1 12 TRBV14
TGTGCCAGCGGTTGGTCAGGGAACACTGAAGCTTTCTTT CASGWSGNTEAFF . TRBJ1-1 13 TRBV28
TGTGCCATCCTTGGAGACGGGACTAACTATGGCTACACCTTC CAILGDGTNYGYTF . TRBJ1-2 14 TRBV10-3
TGTGCTAGTGGACCCGACAGGGTGACCCAGTACTTC CASGPDRVTQYF TRBD1 TRBJ2-5 12 TRBV12-5
TGCGCCAGCAGCCAAGATGGAGTCCTAGCGGGTAACAATGAGCAGTTCTTC CASSQDGVLAGNNEQFF TRBD2 TRBJ2-1 17 TRBV4-3
TGCGCCAGCAGCTTGGGTAGGGGGCAAGTCGAGCAGTACTTC CASSLGRGQVEQYF TRBD1 TRBJ2-7 14 TRBV5-1
TGTGCCAGCAGTACCGGGAGTGTAGCCGAGACCCAGTACTTC CASSTGSVAETQYF . TRBJ2-5 14 TRBV6-6
TGTGCCAGTAGTAAACTAACCGTTAGCAGCTACTACAATGAGCAGTTCTTC CASSKLTVSSYYNEQFF . TRBJ2-1 17 TRBV19